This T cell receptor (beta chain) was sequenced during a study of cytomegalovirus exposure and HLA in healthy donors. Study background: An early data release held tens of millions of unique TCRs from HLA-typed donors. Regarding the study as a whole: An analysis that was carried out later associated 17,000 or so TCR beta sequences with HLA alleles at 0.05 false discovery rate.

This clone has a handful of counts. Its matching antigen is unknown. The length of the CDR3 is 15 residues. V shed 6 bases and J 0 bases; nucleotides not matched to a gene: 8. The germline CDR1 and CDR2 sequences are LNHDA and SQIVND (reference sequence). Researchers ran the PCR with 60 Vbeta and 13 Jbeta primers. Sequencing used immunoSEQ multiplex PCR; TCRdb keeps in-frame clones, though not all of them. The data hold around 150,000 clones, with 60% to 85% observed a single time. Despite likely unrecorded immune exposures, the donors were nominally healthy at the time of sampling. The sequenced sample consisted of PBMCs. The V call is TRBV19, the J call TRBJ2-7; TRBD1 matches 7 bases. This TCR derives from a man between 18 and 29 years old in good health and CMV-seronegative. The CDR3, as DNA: TGTGCCAGTAGCCAGCCCGGGACAGCCTCCTACGAGCAGTACTTC. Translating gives CASSQPGTASYEQYF.